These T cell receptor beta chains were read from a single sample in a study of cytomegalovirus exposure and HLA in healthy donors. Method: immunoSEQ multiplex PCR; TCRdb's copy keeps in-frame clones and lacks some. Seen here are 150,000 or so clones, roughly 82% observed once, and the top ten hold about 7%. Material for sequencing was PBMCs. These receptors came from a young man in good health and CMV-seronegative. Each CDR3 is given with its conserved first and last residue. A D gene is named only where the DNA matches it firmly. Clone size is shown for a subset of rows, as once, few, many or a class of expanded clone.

CASRKTGKNTEAFF	TGCGCCAGCAGAAAGACAGGGAAGAACACTGAAGCTTTCTTT	NA	TRBJ1-1	TRBV10-1	TRBD1
CASSQDPDRGREGYTF	TGCGCCAGCAGCCAAGACCCTGACAGGGGACGGGAGGGCTACACCTTC	NA	TRBJ1-2	TRBV4-1	TRBD1
CATGGGLTRRCYGYTF	TGTGCCACTGGGGGGGGACTGACTAGAAGATGCTATGGCTACACCTTC	once	TRBJ1-2	TRBV11-3	NA
CASSGSGGARGQPQHF	TGTGCCAGCAGTGGGTCGGGGGGGGCGCGGGGTCAGCCCCAGCATTTT	NA	TRBJ1-5	TRBV28	NA
CASSSPGLAGVETQYF	TGTGCCAGCAGCTCTCCGGGACTAGCGGGAGTAGAGACCCAGTACTTC	NA	TRBJ2-5	TRBV7-9	TRBD2
CASSYTGGSRRTEAFF	TGTGCCAGCAGTTACACAGGGGGCAGTAGGCGCACTGAAGCTTTCTTT	once	TRBJ1-1	TRBV28	TRBD1
CSADPTGNTEAFF	TGCAGCGCCGACCCGACAGGGAACACTGAAGCTTTCTTT	NA	TRBJ1-1	TRBV29-1	NA
CASSYSGNNYGYTF	TGTGCCAGCAGTTACTCTGGCAATAACTATGGCTACACCTTC	NA	TRBJ1-2	TRBV6-6	NA
CASSRDRRQETQYF	TGTGCCAGCAGCCGGGACAGGAGACAAGAGACCCAGTACTTC	once	TRBJ2-5	TRBV6-5	TRBD1
CASSQRQSSGNTIYF	TGTGCCAGCAGCCAAAGACAGTCCTCTGGAAACACCATATATTTT	NA	TRBJ1-3	TRBV14	NA
CASSQGQGQNYGYTF	TGCGCCAGCAGCCAGGGACAGGGGCAAAACTATGGCTACACCTTC	NA	TRBJ1-2	TRBV4-1	TRBD1
CASSVAIGTGLKDTQYF	TGTGCCAGCAGCGTAGCTATAGGGACAGGGTTGAAAGATACGCAGTATTTT	NA	TRBJ2-3	TRBV9	TRBD1
CASSLGQNTQYF	TGTGCCAGCAGCTTAGGGCAGAATACGCAGTATTTT	NA	TRBJ2-3	TRBV11-2	NA
CASSLPSRGEQYF	TGTGCCAGCAGTTTACCGTCACGGGGAGAGCAGTACTTC	NA	TRBJ2-7	TRBV28	NA
CASSEGRETQYF	TGTGCCAGCAGTGAGGGGCGAGAGACCCAGTACTTC	few	TRBJ2-5	TRBV10-3	NA
CASSESREVGSPLHF	TGTGCCAGCAGTGAAAGTAGGGAGGTAGGGTCACCCCTCCACTTT	NA	TRBJ1-6	TRBV2	NA
CASSHLTSGYEQYF	TGTGCCAGCAGCCATTTAACTAGCGGTTACGAGCAGTACTTC	NA	TRBJ2-7	TRBV7-2	TRBD2
CATSRERGPGTEAFF	TGTGCCACCAGCAGAGAGAGGGGGCCGGGCACTGAAGCTTTCTTT	NA	TRBJ1-1	TRBV15	TRBD1
CAWASGGTDTQYF	TGTGCCTGGGCTAGCGGGGGCACAGATACGCAGTATTTT	NA	TRBJ2-3	TRBV30	TRBD2
CASSPTAGTYEQYF	TGTGCCAGCAGCCCGACGGCGGGGACCTACGAGCAGTACTTC	few	TRBJ2-7	TRBV7-9	NA
CASTSPGAEIYEQYF	TGTGCCAGCACCTCACCCGGAGCCGAGATCTACGAGCAGTACTTC	few	TRBJ2-7	TRBV28	NA
CASSLGQVKAEAFF	TGCGCCAGCAGCTTGGGACAGGTCAAGGCTGAAGCTTTCTTT	few	TRBJ1-1	TRBV5-1	NA
CASSRRGKAGGYEQYF	TGTGCCAGCAGCCGGAGAGGGAAGGCAGGGGGGTACGAGCAGTACTTC	few	TRBJ2-7	TRBV7-8	NA
CASSFGTVGLAVPVPFF	TGTGCCAGCAGCTTTGGCACAGTTGGACTAGCGGTCCCCGTGCCGTTCTTC	NA	TRBJ2-1	TRBV7-8	TRBD2
CASSRGTTTQETQYF	TGTGCCAGCAGCCGAGGGACTACTACACAAGAGACCCAGTACTTC	NA	TRBJ2-5	TRBV6-1	TRBD2
CASSQTSGGAREQYF	TGTGCCAGCAGCCAGACTAGCGGGGGGGCCCGGGAGCAGTACTTC	NA	TRBJ2-7	TRBV5-4	TRBD2
CASSPWLEEAFF	TGTGCCAGCAGCCCTTGGCTGGAGGAAGCTTTCTTT	once	TRBJ1-1	TRBV11-2	NA
CASSRRTSAEQFF	TGTGCCAGCAGTCGGAGGACTAGCGCCGAGCAGTTCTTC	NA	TRBJ2-1	TRBV13	TRBD2
CASSLYGGATDTQYF	TGTGCCAGCAGCTTATACGGGGGGGCGACAGATACGCAGTATTTT	NA	TRBJ2-3	TRBV5-6	TRBD2
CASSLGQAEAFF	TGTGCCAGCAGCCTTGGACAGGCTGAAGCTTTCTTT	NA	TRBJ1-1	TRBV7-9	TRBD1
CAWGGIFNSPLHF	TGTGCCTGGGGAGGGATTTTCAATTCACCCCTCCACTTT	NA	TRBJ1-6	TRBV30	NA
CASSLGPAGFDTYEQYF	TGTGCCAGCAGCTTAGGGCCCGCGGGGTTCGATACCTACGAGCAGTACTTC	few	TRBJ2-7	TRBV7-9	NA
CASSTRGGATNEQYF	TGTGCCAGTAGTACCCGAGGAGGGGCCACCAACGAGCAGTACTTC	NA	TRBJ2-7	TRBV19	NA
CASRGTGQGGSNQPQHF	TGTGCCAGCAGAGGTACGGGACAGGGTGGGAGCAATCAGCCCCAGCATTTT	NA	TRBJ1-5	TRBV28	TRBD1
CSVELSPITYNEQFF	TGCAGCGTTGAGCTAAGCCCGATTACCTACAATGAGCAGTTCTTC	NA	TRBJ2-1	TRBV29-1	NA
CASSLNRGTALVDTQYF	TGTGCCAGCAGCTTAAATAGGGGGACAGCCCTAGTGGATACGCAGTATTTT	NA	TRBJ2-3	TRBV11-1	TRBD1
CASSHATDRLYGYTF	TGTGCCAGCAGCCACGCCACGGACAGGCTTTATGGCTACACCTTC	NA	TRBJ1-2	TRBV5-4	TRBD1
CASSLRRVNQPQHF	TGTGCCAGCAGTCTCCGGAGGGTAAATCAGCCCCAGCATTTT	NA	TRBJ1-5	TRBV27	NA
CASSFTGLNTEAFF	TGTGCCAGCAGCTTTACAGGCCTGAACACTGAAGCTTTCTTT	NA	TRBJ1-1	TRBV7-9	NA
CASSRGRYSPLHF	TGTGCCAGCTCCCGGGGAAGGTACTCACCCCTCCACTTT	NA	TRBJ1-6	TRBV6-5	NA
CASSQSSSGWDTQYF	TGTGCCAGCAGCCAATCCAGCAGCGGGTGGGATACGCAGTATTTT	NA	TRBJ2-3	TRBV16	NA
CASSGPTRGKTDTQYF	TGTGCCAGCAGTGGGCCCACTCGCGGGAAGACAGATACGCAGTATTTT	once	TRBJ2-3	TRBV25-1	NA
CASSQDRDSINEKLFF	TGTGCCAGCAGCCAGGACCGGGACAGCATTAATGAAAAACTGTTTTTT	few	TRBJ1-4	TRBV4-2	TRBD1
CSVEDPGRLPYEQYF	TGCAGCGTTGAAGATCCAGGCAGGCTGCCCTACGAGCAGTACTTC	NA	TRBJ2-7	TRBV29-1	NA
CASSPTVPTDTQYF	TGTGCCAGCAGCCCGACAGTCCCCACAGATACGCAGTATTTT	NA	TRBJ2-3	TRBV5-6	NA
CASKVSRGHSFRSTGELFF	TGTGCCAGCAAAGTAAGTAGGGGTCACAGCTTTCGAAGCACCGGGGAGCTGTTTTTT	once	TRBJ2-2	TRBV27	NA
CSSSLWDREGEQYF	TGTTCCAGCAGCTTGTGGGACAGGGAGGGCGAGCAGTACTTC	NA	TRBJ2-7	TRBV7-9	TRBD1
CASSLGRNTEAFF	TGTGCCAGCAGTTTAGGCAGGAACACTGAAGCTTTCTTT	NA	TRBJ1-1	TRBV28	NA
CASSPATGGYEKLFF	TGTGCCAGCAGCCCGGCGACAGGGGGTTATGAAAAACTGTTTTTT	NA	TRBJ1-4	TRBV7-9	TRBD1
CASSLGQQETQYF	TGCGCCAGCAGCCTAGGACAGCAAGAGACCCAGTACTTC	NA	TRBJ2-5	TRBV4-1	NA
CASSLGGFGELFF	TGTGCCAGCAGCTTGGGGGGGTTCGGGGAGCTGTTTTTT	NA	TRBJ2-2	TRBV13	TRBD2
CASSVQTGGRNGYTF	TGTGCCAGCAGCGTACAGACAGGGGGCAGGAATGGCTACACCTTC	few	TRBJ1-2	TRBV9	TRBD1
CASSPDRYNQPQHF	TGTGCCAGCAGCCCCGACAGGTACAATCAGCCCCAGCATTTT	NA	TRBJ1-5	TRBV6-1	NA
CASSQDVKDRGYEQYF	TGCGCCAGCAGCCAAGATGTTAAGGACAGGGGCTACGAGCAGTACTTC	NA	TRBJ2-7	TRBV4-1	TRBD1
CASSGTSGGWEQFF	TGTGCCAGCAGCGGGACTAGCGGAGGGTGGGAGCAGTTCTTC	once	TRBJ2-1	TRBV9	TRBD2